The 16 T cell receptor beta chains listed next were all sequenced from one sample in a study of control samples from healthy donors and cancer patients (dated by TCRdb to 2020 to 2022). The library was prepared using the immunoSEQ multiplex PCR assay. TCRdb re-hosts the immuneACCESS table, in-frame sequences only. Its copies lack some clones; in the studies checked, an unresolved V gene accounts for under half of them, and the cause for the rest is not known. For this sample the table gives 150,000 to 200,000 clones, of which roughly nine tenths were detected only once. Approximately 1.5% of the sample is taken by the ten largest. Specimen: blood. These receptors all come from a man aged 25-45 years in good health.

The chain couples TRBV28 to TRBJ2-7; unclear D gene. The V end lost 4 bases, the J end lost 3 bases, and 13 bases lay between the germline ends. The germline gives CDR1 MDHEN, CDR2 SYDVKM. The CDR3 runs 14 residues. CDR3 in DNA: TGTGCCAGCAGTTCCCGACTTCTAAACTACGAGCAGTACTTC. It specifies CASSSRLLNYEQYF. Drawing the rest from reference TRBV28 and TRBJ2-7, the complete variable domain is DVKVTQSSRYLVKRTGEKVFLECVQDMDHENMFWYRQDPGLGLRLIYFSYDVKMKEKGDIPEGYSVSREKKERFSLILESASTNQTSMYLCASSSRLLNYEQYFGPGTRLTVT.

V and J are TRBV6-6 and TRBJ2-2; D is ambiguous. V lost 0 bases and J lost 5, with 4 bases in between. Germline lookup yields CDR1 MNHNY and CDR2 SVGAGI (reference sequence). The CDR3 extends over 13 amino acids. The CDR3 region is CASSYSRTGELFF. DNA for the CDR3: TGTGCCAGCAGTTACTCCAGAACCGGGGAGCTGTTTTTT.

The V and J genes are TRBV6-2 or TRBV6-3 and TRBJ1-5, with TRBD1 matching over 9 bases. Germline V CDR1 and CDR2: MNHEY, SVGEGT. The CDR3 covers 14 residues. Germline trimming cut 2 bases from V and 7 bases from J; bases unmatched to any gene: 3. For the CDR3, the DNA is TGTGCCAGCAGTTACGGGACAGGGAAGCAGCCCCAGCATTTT. It is translated as CASSYGTGKQPQHF.

The chain joins TRBV5-1 to TRBJ1-1, with D maybe TRBD1 (5 bases). V shed 5 bases and J shed 0 bases, with 14 bases lying between them. This CDR3 contains 15 residues. Germline V gene sequence: CDR1 SGHRS, CDR2 YFSETQ. This CDR3 reads CASRYAGTMNTEAFF. CDR3 nucleotides: TGCGCCAGCAGGTACGCCGGGACTATGAACACTGAAGCTTTCTTT.

The chain joins TRBV27 to TRBJ1-6, with 8 bases matching TRBD1. The junction had 3 bases not matched to a gene; V was cut back by 0 bases and J by 8 bases. The CDR3 has 15 amino acids. CDR1 MNHEY and CDR2 SMNVEV come from the germline V gene (reference sequence). The CDR3 DNA follows: TGTGCCAGCAGTTTATCGGCAGGGGGCGATTCACCCCTCCACTTT. It encodes CASSLSAGGDSPLHF.

This clone was seen a single time. CDR3 amino acids: CASSQDTGLAGRADTQYF. The CDR3, as DNA: TGTGCCAGCAGCCAAGATACAGGACTAGCGGGAAGAGCAGATACGCAGTATTTT. The rearrangement joins TRBV3-1 (or the pseudogene TRBV3-2) to TRBJ2-3; 12 nucleotides agree with TRBD2. The length of the CDR3 is 18 residues. Germline CDR1 LGHDT, CDR2 YNNKEL (reference sequence). Losses at the gene ends were 0 bases for V and 4 bases for J; bases not matched to a gene: 8.

The J gene is TRBJ2-7, the V gene TRBV28, with D perhaps matching TRBD2 (6 bases). Between the trimmed V and J ends, which lost 3 bases and 7 bases, there was a span of 16 bases. Germline CDR1 and CDR2: MDHEN and SYDVKM. This CDR3 is built from 14 residues. CDR3 protein: CASSFQTRPAEQYF. CDR3 DNA: TGTGCCAGCAGTTTTCAGACTAGACCCGCTGAGCAGTACTTC.

The chain recombines TRBV10-3 with TRBJ1-1; a weak D match, TRBD1 (5 bases). The CDR3 loop spans 13 amino acids. Germline assignment: CDR1 ENHRY and CDR2 SYGVKD. The V end was cut by 3 bases, the J end by 1 base, with 6 bases between. CDR3 loop: CAISERGNTEAFF. In nucleotides, the CDR3 is TGTGCCATCAGTGAAAGGGGGAACACTGAAGCTTTCTTT.

CDR3 loop: CASSRSGTGTNEKLFF. CDR3 DNA sequence: TGCGCCAGCAGCCGATCCGGGACAGGAACTAATGAAAAACTGTTTTTT. The chain links TRBV5-1 to TRBJ1-4; TRBD1 matches 8 bases. V shed 4 bases and J 1 base; nucleotides not matched to a gene: 6. Germline CDR1 reads SGHRS; CDR2 reads YFSETQ. CDR3 length: 16 residues.

The J gene is TRBJ1-5, the V gene TRBV5-5, with 7 positions matching TRBD1. Looked up from germline, CDR1 is SGHKS and CDR2 is YYEKEE (reference sequence). CDR3 length: 16 residues. V shed 3 bases, J shed 0 bases, and the junction held 6 bases outside the gene matches. The CDR3 DNA reads as TGTGCCAGCAGCTCGGGACAGAAACATAGCAATCAGCCCCAGCATTTT. As protein: CASSSGQKHSNQPQHF. Drawing the rest from reference TRBV5-5 and TRBJ1-5, the complete variable domain is DAGVTQSPTHLIKTRGQQVTLRCSPISGHKSVSWYQQVLGQGPQFIFQYYEKEERGRGNFPDRFSARQFPNYSSELNVNALLLGDSALYLCASSSGQKHSNQPQHFGDGTRLSIL.

The chain uses TRBV27 and TRBJ2-3; TRBD2 agrees at 8 bases. V dropped 7 bases and J dropped 2; count of bases not matched to a gene: 11. The CDR3 has 16 amino acids. Germline CDR1 and CDR2: MNHEY and SMNVEV (reference sequence). CDR3 sequence: CASNSGTSVNTDTQYF. CDR3 coding DNA: TGTGCCAGCAACAGCGGGACTAGTGTGAACACAGATACGCAGTATTTT.

This clone came up once. The V and J genes are TRBV6-5 and TRBJ1-4; D unresolved. This CDR3 spans 12 amino acids. In germline, CDR1 is MNHEY, CDR2 SVGAGI. The V and J ends lost 5 bases and 10 bases respectively, with 11 bases between them. CDR3 loop: CASSPLDGKLFF. CDR3 DNA: TGTGCCAGCAGTCCCCTGGACGGAAAACTGTTTTTT.

This clone was detected once. Here the CDR3 DNA reads TGTGCCAGCAGCGTAGGGGTGGTCCCCTCCTACGAGCAGTACTTC. Residues: CASSVGVVPSYEQYF. The rearrangement joins TRBV9 to TRBJ2-7; D not certain. The CDR3 length is 15 residues. Germline V CDR1 and CDR2: SGDLS, YYNGEE. V lost 0 bases and J lost 0, with 10 bases in between.

This clone was observed a single time. The rearrangement joins TRBV7-9 to TRBJ2-3; D gene uncertain. Germline-derived CDR1 and CDR2 are SEHNR and FQNEAQ (reference sequence). The CDR3 is 13 amino acids. Trimming took 3 bases from V and 4 from J, leaving 8 bases between them. CDR3 protein: CASSFPPADTQYF. The CDR3 nucleotides read TGTGCCAGCAGCTTTCCGCCCGCAGATACGCAGTATTTT. The whole variable domain, remainder taken from reference TRBV7-9 and TRBJ2-3, is DTGVSQNPRHKITKRGQNVTFRCDPISEHNRLYWYRQTLGQGPEFLTYFQNEAQLEKSRLLSDRFSAERPKGSFSTLEIQRTEQGDSAMYLCASSFPPADTQYFGPGTRLTVL.

This clone has a single count. The chain employs TRBV15 and TRBJ1-4; D might be TRBD1 (5 bases). V lost 0 bases and J 2 bases, leaving 10 bases between the germline ends. Germline-derived CDR1 and CDR2 are LNHNV and YYDKDF (reference sequence). This CDR3 region has 16 residues. The CDR3 here is CATSRDKGFTNEKLFF. In nucleotides, the CDR3 is TGTGCCACCAGCAGAGATAAGGGGTTTACTAATGAAAAACTGTTTTTT.

A single count supports this clone. The chain combines TRBV19 with TRBJ1-2; the D gene is possibly TRBD1 (5 bases). The CDR3 length is 12 residues. Trimming removed 5 bases at V and 5 bases at J, with 9 bases between. Germline CDR1 LNHDA, CDR2 SQIVND (reference sequence). CDR3 in amino acids: CASSPGQYGYTF. The CDR3 DNA sequence: TGTGCCAGTAGTCCCGGACAATATGGCTACACCTTC.